Shown below are 11 T cell receptor beta chains from a single sample sequenced in a study of CD8 T cells in Susac syndrome. RNA in amounts of roughly 0.5 to 1 ug was reverse transcribed with random hexamers. TCRdb ran MiXCR on the immunoSEQ multiplex PCR reads and lists one entry per CDR3 protein. The data contain 200,000 to 250,000 distinct CDR3 sequences, about 93% of them singletons. What was sequenced was CD4+ T cells from PBMCs. The receptor source for this set is a human donor with multiple sclerosis.

V is TRBV23-1 and J is TRBJ1-4; 7 bases agree with TRBD1. TRBV23-1 counts as an open reading frame of uncertain function. CDR3 length: 15 amino acids. The J segment lost 9 bases and the V segment lost 2 bases, leaving 9 bases of the junction unmatched. The CDR3 loop reads CASSQPTGTAKKLFF. DNA of the CDR3: TGCGCCAGCAGTCAACCCACCGGGACAGCGAAAAAACTGTTTTTT.

The chain employs TRBV5-6 and TRBJ1-1; tentative D call: TRBD1 (5 bases). CDR3 length: 17 amino acids. Germline-derived CDR1 and CDR2 are SGHDT and YYEEEE. The V end lost 7 bases, the J end lost 2 bases, and 24 bases lay between the germline ends. The chain's CDR3 is CASAIWGEPFANTEAFF. CDR3 bases: TGTGCCAGCGCAATATGGGGGGAACCTTTTGCTAACACTGAAGCTTTCTTT.

The chain links TRBV10-3 to TRBJ2-7, with a possible D match to TRBD1 (6 bases). CDR3 length equals 17 residues. Trimming pared 10 bases from V and 3 bases from J, leaving 28 bases between. Germline CDR1 and CDR2: ENHRY and SYGVKD. CDR3: CATQGHQGAGLIYEQYF. CDR3 DNA: TGTGCCACCCAGGGGCATCAGGGCGCAGGGTTGATCTACGAGCAGTACTTC.

This chain uses TRBV20-1 with TRBJ2-3, with unresolved D. The CDR3 spans 17 residues. Trimming pared 0 bases from V and 0 bases from J, leaving 16 bases between. Germline CDR1 and CDR2: DFQATT and SNEGSKA (reference sequence). In nucleotides, the CDR3 is TGCAGTGCTAGAGATCTTCCTGCGTATACAAGCACAGATACGCAGTATTTT. Translated, it gives CSARDLPAYTSTDTQYF.

The gene calls are TRBV10-3 and TRBJ2-2; either TRBD1 or TRBD2 may fit D (6 bases each). V lost 7 bases and J 5 bases, leaving 17 bases between the germline ends. The V gene's germline CDR1 is ENHRY and CDR2 SYGVKD. CDR3 length: 15 residues. Here the CDR3 reads CAITPGGGPTGELFF. The CDR3 nucleotides are TGTGCCATCACCCCGGGTGGGGGGCCAACCGGGGAGCTGTTTTTT.

V is TRBV20-1 and J is TRBJ2-4; TRBD1 aligns across 10 bases. The CDR3 runs to 13 residues. J lost 8 bases, V lost 6 bases, and 7 bases had no gene match. The V gene's germline CDR1 is DFQATT and CDR2 SNEGSKA (reference sequence). The CDR3: CSAPTGGADIQYF. The CDR3 nucleotides read TGCAGTGCGCCGACAGGGGGCGCAGACATTCAGTACTTC.

V usage is TRBV7-8 and J usage is TRBJ2-1; D unresolved. V was clipped by 5 bases and J by 8 bases, with 28 bases between them. Germline lookup yields CDR1 SGHVS and CDR2 FQNEAQ. CDR3 length: 18 residues. The CDR3 DNA sequence: TGTGCCAGCAGCCCGCAAAGGATTTTAGTAGAAAGTGGCGATGAGCAGTTCTTC. Its translation is CASSPQRILVESGDEQFF.

This rearrangement joins TRBV7-2 to TRBJ2-3; no clear D gene. The V end was cut by 3 bases, the J end by 2 bases, with 6 bases between. The CDR3 has 13 amino acids. CDR1 is SGHTA and CDR2 is FQGNSA in the germline V gene. CDR3 sequence reads: CASSFGHTDTQYF. The CDR3 nucleotides read TGTGCCAGCAGCTTCGGGCACACAGATACGCAGTATTTT.

This sequence joins TRBV5-1 and TRBJ1-2, with 7 bases aligning to TRBD1. CDR1 and CDR2 from the germline V gene are SGHRS and YFSETQ. The CDR3 covers 16 residues. V lost 4 bases to trimming and J lost 5 bases; unmatched junction nucleotides: 14. The DNA of the CDR3 is TGCGCCAGCAGCGGATACACGACAGGGAGGCGGTATGGCTACACCTTC. Its translation: CASSGYTTGRRYGYTF.

The rearrangement links TRBV20-1 to TRBJ2-7; a weak D match, TRBD2 (5 bases). Trimming took off 2 bases at V and 0 bases at J, with 11 bases between the two ends. CDR1 is DFQATT, CDR2 SNEGSKA, per germline (reference sequence). The CDR3 length is 14 residues. CDR3 sequence (DNA): TGCAGTGCTAGACCCCTCCGGGGCTCCTACGAGCAGTACGTC. It codes for CSARPLRGSYEQYV.

This clonotype is a singleton in its sample. The chain has TRBV7-8 and TRBJ2-2; D call uncertain. This CDR3 contains 14 residues. Trimming removed 5 bases from V and 1 base from J, with 8 bases in between. Germline CDR1 SGHVS, CDR2 FQNEAQ. The DNA of the CDR3 is TGTGCCAGCAGCCGCCAAAGGAACACCGGGGAGCTGTTTTTT. Protein sequence: CASSRQRNTGELFF. The complete variable domain, with remaining parts taken from reference TRBV7-8 and TRBJ2-2, reads GAGVSQSPRYKVAKRGQDVALRCDPISGHVSLFWYQQALGQGPEFLTYFQNEAQLDKSGLPSDRFFAERPEGSVSTLKIQRTQQEDSAVYLCASSRQRNTGELFFGEGSRLTVL.